The TCR beta chain under discussion was sequenced for a study of vaccination and CD4 T cells after COVID-19. An Oncomine TCR Beta short-read assay was used to sequence the DNA from cultured CD4+ T cells. MiXCR, run by TCRdb on the PCR reads, gives a single entry per CDR3 protein. The profile shows more than 15,000 distinct CDR3 sequences, roughly 50% of them singletons. In regard to this clonotype: Its specificity is not known.

Time point specified: late sampling 161 to 241 days after vaccination in three convalescent patients. Treatment in this sample: roughly ten-day PBMC culture with coronavirus spike peptide pools or control peptides (ViraFEST assay). Germline values: CDR1 LNHDA, CDR2 SQIVND (reference sequence). Trimming removed 3 bases from V and 2 bases from J, with 8 bases in between. The CDR3 has 15 residues. The material sequenced was CD4+ T cells from blood, cultured in vitro, taken about 7 months after SARS-CoV-2 vaccination. The chain links TRBV19 to TRBJ2-6; D may be TRBD1 or TRBD2 (5 bases each). The receptor's source is a human donor who had recovered from COVID-19. DNA for the CDR3: TGTGCCAGTAGTATGGGACGTCCTGGGGCCAACGTCCTGACTTTC. Translating gives CASSMGRPGANVLTF.